This TCR beta chain was captured by sequencing in a study of control samples from healthy donors and cancer patients (dated by TCRdb to the early 2020s). Libraries came from the immunoSEQ multiplex PCR assay. TCRdb stores this immuneACCESS table with in-frame sequences only. Part of the clones is absent; in the studies checked, under half of the shortfall reflects unresolved V genes, and no reason is known for the rest. For this sample the table gives fewer than 500,000 clones, of which over 75% were detected only once. The ten most abundant clones make up 5% to 8% of the sample. The germline V gene encodes CDR1 SNHLY and CDR2 FYNNEI. The germline ends are 14 bases apart after V is trimmed by 7 bases and J by 0 bases. From the cysteine through the phenylalanine, the CDR3 covers 15 amino acids. Solely the CDR3 DNA is kept, with 45 bases framed from the first base. Details on this clone: Its antigen is not yet known. No base quality values were provided; no much bigger clone lies one nucleotide off.

The chain employs TRBV2 and TRBJ2-3; the D gene cannot be resolved beyond TRBD1 or TRBD2, each matching 5 bases. This receptor was identified in a man in his forties or fifties with head and neck cancer. Sequencing input: PBMCs. The CDR3: CASTERDLSTDTQYF. The sequenced DNA: TGTGCCAGCACAGAACGGGACCTGAGCACAGATACGCAGTATTTT.